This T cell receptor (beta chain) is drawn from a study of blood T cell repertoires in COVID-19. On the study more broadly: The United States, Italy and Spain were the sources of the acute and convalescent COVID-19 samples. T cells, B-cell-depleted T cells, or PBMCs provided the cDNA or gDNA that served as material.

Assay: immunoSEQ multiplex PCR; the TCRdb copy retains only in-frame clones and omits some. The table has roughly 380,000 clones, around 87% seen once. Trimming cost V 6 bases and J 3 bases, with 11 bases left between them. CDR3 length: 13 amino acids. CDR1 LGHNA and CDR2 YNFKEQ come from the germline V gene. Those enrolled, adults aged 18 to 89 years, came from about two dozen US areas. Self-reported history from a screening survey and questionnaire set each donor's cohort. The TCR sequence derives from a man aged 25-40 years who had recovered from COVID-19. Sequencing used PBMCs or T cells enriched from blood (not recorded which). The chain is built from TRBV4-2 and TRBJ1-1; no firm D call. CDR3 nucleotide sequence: TGTGCCAGCAGACAACCCGGGGACACTGAAGCTTTCTTT. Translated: CASRQPGDTEAFF.